This T cell receptor (beta chain) derives from a study of blood T cell repertoires in COVID-19. Study in general: Some COVID-19 samples were acute and others convalescent; all came from the United States, Italy and Spain.

The CDR3 consists of 14 residues. Trimming cost V 4 bases and J 4 bases; bases outside gene matches: 7. Germline V lookup: CDR1 SGHNT, CDR2 YYREEE (reference sequence). Method: immunoSEQ multiplex PCR; TCRdb's copy keeps in-frame clones and lacks some. The sample contains about 46,000 clones, more than 70% of which appear only once. Sequencing was carried out using peripheral blood. This TCR derives from a woman older than 75 with acute or convalescent COVID-19. The chain combines TRBV5-4 with TRBJ1-1; 7 nucleotides agree with TRBD1. The CDR3 loop reads CASSGDRVVTEAFF. The CDR3 region has the DNA TGTGCCAGCAGCGGAGACAGGGTAGTCACTGAAGCTTTCTTT.